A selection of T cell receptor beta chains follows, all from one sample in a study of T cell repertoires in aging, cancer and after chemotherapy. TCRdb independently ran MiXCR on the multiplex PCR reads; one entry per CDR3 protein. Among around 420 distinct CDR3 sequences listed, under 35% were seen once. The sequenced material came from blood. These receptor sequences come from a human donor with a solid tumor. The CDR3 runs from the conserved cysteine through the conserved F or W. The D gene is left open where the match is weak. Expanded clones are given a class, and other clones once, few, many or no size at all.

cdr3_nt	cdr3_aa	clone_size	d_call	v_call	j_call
TGCGCCAGCAGCTCAGGACAGGGGCCTTCGATTAACTATGGCTACACCTTC	CASSSGQGPSINYGYTF	-	TRBD1	TRBV5-1	TRBJ1-2
TGTGTCAGCAGCCCGACCCAGCCGGGACTAGCGGGAGAGACCCAGTACTTC	CVSSPTQPGLAGETQYF	-	TRBD2	TRBV5-4	TRBJ2-5
TGCAGTGCTAGACTGGGGGAACCGGGACAGGGTTTATACGAGCAGTACTTC	CSARLGEPGQGLYEQYF	-	TRBD1	TRBV20-1	TRBJ2-7
TGTGGCAGTTACCCGCTAGGACAGGGGGAGTCAGGTCGCCAAGAGACCCAGTACTTC	CGSYPLGQGESGRQETQYF	-	TRBD1	TRBV6-6	TRBJ2-5
TGTGCCAGCAGCTTAGGACTCAATCAGCCCCAGCATTTT	CASSLGLNQPQHF	medium-sized	-	TRBV7-9	TRBJ1-5
TGTGCCATCACACCGGGACAGGGATGGAATGAGCAGTTCTTC	CAITPGQGWNEQFF	medium-sized	TRBD1	TRBV10-3	TRBJ2-1
TGTGCCAGCTCCCCAGGACAGGTGGTTTTCACTGAAGCTTTCTTT	CASSPGQVVFTEAFF	-	TRBD1	TRBV12-3/TRBV12-4	TRBJ1-1
TGTGCCAGCAAGAAAGAAGAGACCCAGTACTTC	CASKKEETQYF	large	-	TRBV11-3	TRBJ2-5
TGCAGCGTGATGCCAGGGGGCGGGCAGCCCCAGCATTTT	CSVMPGGGQPQHF	-	TRBD1	TRBV29-1	TRBJ1-5
TGTGCCAGCAGTTTAAGGTGGATCGGGGAGCTGTTTTTT	CASSLRWIGELFF	large	-	TRBV27	TRBJ2-2
TGTGCCAGCAGTCTAACCCAGCCGACAGGGCCCTACGAGCAGTACTTC	CASSLTQPTGPYEQYF	once	TRBD1	TRBV27	TRBJ2-7
TGTGCCAGCAGACCCCTGACAGGAGTGTCTTCACCCCTCCACTTT	CASRPLTGVSSPLHF	few	-	TRBV11-2	TRBJ1-6
TGTGCCAGTAGTTTAGCCAGTAGAAACAATGAGCAGTTCTTC	CASSLASRNNEQFF	-	-	TRBV19	TRBJ2-1
TGTGCCATCAGTGAGGTCGCAGGGGGGGACTATGGCTACACCTTC	CAISEVAGGDYGYTF	large	TRBD1	TRBV10-3	TRBJ1-2
TGTGCCACCAGTGGGGACAGCCCCTCGGATGGCTACACCTTC	CATSGDSPSDGYTF	large	TRBD1	TRBV24-1	TRBJ1-2
TGCAGTGCTTCCCCCCCCCAAGAGACCCAGTACTTC	CSASPPQETQYF	large	-	TRBV20-1	TRBJ2-5
TGTGCCAGCAGCTCCCCCCCGGGACTAGCGGGAGGTTCAGATACGCAGTATTTT	CASSSPPGLAGGSDTQYF	-	TRBD2	TRBV12-3/TRBV12-4	TRBJ2-3